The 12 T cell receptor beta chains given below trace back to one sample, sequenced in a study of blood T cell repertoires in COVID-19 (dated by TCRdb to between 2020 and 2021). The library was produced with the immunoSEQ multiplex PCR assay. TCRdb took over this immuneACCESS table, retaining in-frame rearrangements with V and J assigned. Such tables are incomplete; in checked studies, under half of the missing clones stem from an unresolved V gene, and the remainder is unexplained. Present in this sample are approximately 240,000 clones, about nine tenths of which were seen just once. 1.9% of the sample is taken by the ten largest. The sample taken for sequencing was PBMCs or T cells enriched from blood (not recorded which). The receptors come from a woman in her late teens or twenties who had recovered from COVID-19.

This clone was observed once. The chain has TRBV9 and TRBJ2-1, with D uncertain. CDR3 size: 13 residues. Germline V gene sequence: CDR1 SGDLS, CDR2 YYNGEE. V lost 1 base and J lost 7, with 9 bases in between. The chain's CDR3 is CASSVSVVNEQFF. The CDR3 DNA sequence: TGTGCCAGCAGCGTATCGGTAGTGAATGAGCAGTTCTTC. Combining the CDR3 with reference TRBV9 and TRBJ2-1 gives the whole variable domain DSGVTQTPKHLITATGQRVTLRCSPRSGDLSVYWYQQSLDQGLQFLIQYYNGEERAKGNILERFSAQQFPDLHSELNLSSLELGDSALYFCASSVSVVNEQFFGPGTRLTVL.

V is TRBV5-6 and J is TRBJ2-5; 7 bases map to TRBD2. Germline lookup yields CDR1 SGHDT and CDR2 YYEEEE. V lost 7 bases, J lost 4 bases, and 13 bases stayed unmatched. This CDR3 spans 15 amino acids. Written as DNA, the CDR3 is TGTGCCAGCGGCGGGAGCGGGGCGGGTGGAGAGACCCAGTACTTC. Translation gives CASGGSGAGGETQYF.

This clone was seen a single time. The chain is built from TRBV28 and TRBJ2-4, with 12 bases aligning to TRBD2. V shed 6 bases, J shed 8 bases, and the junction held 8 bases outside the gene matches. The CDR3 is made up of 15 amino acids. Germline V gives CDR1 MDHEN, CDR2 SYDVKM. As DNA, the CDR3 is TGTGCCAGCAGCCCAGGACTAGCGGGAATGGACATTCAGTACTTC. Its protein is CASSPGLAGMDIQYF.

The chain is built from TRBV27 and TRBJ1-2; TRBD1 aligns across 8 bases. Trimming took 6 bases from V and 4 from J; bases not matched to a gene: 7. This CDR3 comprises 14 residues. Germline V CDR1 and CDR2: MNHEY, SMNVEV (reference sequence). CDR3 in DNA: TGTGCCAGCAGCCCCACCGACAGGGGCTATGGCTACACCTTC. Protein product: CASSPTDRGYGYTF.

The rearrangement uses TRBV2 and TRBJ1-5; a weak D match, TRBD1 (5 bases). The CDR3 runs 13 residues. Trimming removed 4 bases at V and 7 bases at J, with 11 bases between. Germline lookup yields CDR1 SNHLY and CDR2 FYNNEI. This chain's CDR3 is CASSVGVGQPQHF. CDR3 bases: TGTGCCAGCAGTGTAGGGGTTGGGCAGCCCCAGCATTTT.

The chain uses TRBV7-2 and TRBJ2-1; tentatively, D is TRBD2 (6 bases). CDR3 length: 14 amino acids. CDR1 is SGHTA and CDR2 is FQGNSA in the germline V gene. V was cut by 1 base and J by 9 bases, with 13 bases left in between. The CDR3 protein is CASSLERGLFEQFF. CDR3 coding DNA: TGTGCCAGCAGCTTAGAACGGGGGTTGTTTGAGCAGTTCTTC.

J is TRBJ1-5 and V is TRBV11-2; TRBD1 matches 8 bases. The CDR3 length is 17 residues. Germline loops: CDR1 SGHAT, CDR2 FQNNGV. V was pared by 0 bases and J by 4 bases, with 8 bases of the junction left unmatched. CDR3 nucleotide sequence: TGTGCCAGCAGCTTAGATGCGCTGACAGGGGTAAATCAGCCCCAGCATTTT. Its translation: CASSLDALTGVNQPQHF.

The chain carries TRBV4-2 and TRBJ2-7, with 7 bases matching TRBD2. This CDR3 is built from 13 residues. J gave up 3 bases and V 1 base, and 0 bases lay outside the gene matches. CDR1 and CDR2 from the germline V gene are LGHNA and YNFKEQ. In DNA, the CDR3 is TGTGCCAGCAGCCAAGGGACTAGCTACGAGCAGTACTTC. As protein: CASSQGTSYEQYF.

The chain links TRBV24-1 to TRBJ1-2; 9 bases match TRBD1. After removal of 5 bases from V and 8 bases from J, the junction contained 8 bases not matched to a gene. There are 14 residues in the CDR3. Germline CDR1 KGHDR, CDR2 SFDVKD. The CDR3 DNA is TGTGCCACCAGTGGGCCCGGGACAGGGTACGGCTACACCTTC. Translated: CATSGPGTGYGYTF.

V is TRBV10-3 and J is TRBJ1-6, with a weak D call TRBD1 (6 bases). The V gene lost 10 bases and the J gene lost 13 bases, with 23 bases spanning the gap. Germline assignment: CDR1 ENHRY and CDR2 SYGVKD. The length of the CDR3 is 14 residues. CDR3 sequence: CATHGQTTLMPLHF. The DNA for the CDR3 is TGTGCCACACACGGACAGACTACCCTTATGCCCCTCCACTTT.

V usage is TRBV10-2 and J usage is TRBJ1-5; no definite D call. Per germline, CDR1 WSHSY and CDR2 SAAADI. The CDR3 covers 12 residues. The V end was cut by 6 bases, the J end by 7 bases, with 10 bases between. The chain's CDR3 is CASRAGTQPQHF. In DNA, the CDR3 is TGCGCCAGCAGGGCAGGAACCCAGCCCCAGCATTTT.

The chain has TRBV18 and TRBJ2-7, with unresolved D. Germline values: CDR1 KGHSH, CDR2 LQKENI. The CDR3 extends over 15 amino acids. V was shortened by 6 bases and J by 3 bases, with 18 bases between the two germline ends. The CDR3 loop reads CASSRTIGTGYEQYF. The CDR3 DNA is TGTGCCAGCTCCCGAACCATCGGAACGGGCTACGAGCAGTACTTC. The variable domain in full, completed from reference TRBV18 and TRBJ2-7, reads NAGVMQNPRHLVRRRGQEARLRCSPMKGHSHVYWYRQLPEEGLKFMVYLQKENIIDESGMPKERFSAEFPKEGPSILRIQQVVRGDSAAYFCASSRTIGTGYEQYFGPGTRLTVT.